These 22 T cell receptor beta chains came from one sample sequenced in a study of T cells in Graves' hyperthyroidism and ophthalmopathy. The TCR beta CDR3 regions underwent amplification using RNA transcripts as the source. In the first-round RT-PCR of the TCR CDR3, the HTBI primer set was used. TCRdb fed the multiplex PCR reads into MiXCR, producing one record per CDR3 protein. The profile shows roughly 61,000 distinct CDR3 sequences, 53% of them singletons. Sample: blood. The receptor source for this set is a woman aged 55-75 years with Graves' ophthalmopathy.

With regard to this clonotype: A junction boundary mismatches the germline segment, possibly from a read error. This rearrangement joins TRBV20-1 to TRBJ2-7; TRBD1 might be the D (6 bases). The CDR3 totals 15 residues. Germline assignment: CDR1 DFQATT and CDR2 SNEGSKA (reference sequence). The CDR3 region is CSARGRDTNTGELYF. CDR3 sequence (DNA): TGCAGTGCTAGAGGCCGGGACACGAACACCGGGGAGCTGTACTTC.

The chain is built from TRBV6-2 or TRBV6-3 and TRBJ1-5, with D possibly TRBD1 on 6 matching bases. Germline values: CDR1 MNHEY, CDR2 SVGEGT. The V gene lost 7 bases and the J gene lost 1 base, with 11 bases spanning the gap. The CDR3 has 14 amino acids. Written as DNA, the CDR3 is TGTGCCAGCACTAAGGACAGAAGCAATCAGCCCCAGCATTTT. Amino acid sequence: CASTKDRSNQPQHF.

This clonotype was seen many times. The V and J genes are TRBV28 and TRBJ2-7; 7 bases are shared with TRBD2. The CDR3 totals 15 residues. J lost 1 base, V lost 3 bases, and 6 bases had no gene match. CDR1 and CDR2 from the germline V gene are MDHEN and SYDVKM. DNA of the CDR3: TGTGCCAGCAGTTTCTTGCTAGCGGAGTCCTACGAGCAGTACTTC. Translating gives CASSFLLAESYEQYF.

As to this clonotype: The junction does not match germline at one end; this may be a read error. The CDR3 region is CASSLGGGALETQYF. Here the CDR3 DNA reads TGTGCCAGCAGCCTGGGGGGGGGTGCTTTAGAGACTCAGTACTTC. The chain recombines TRBV7-2 with TRBJ2-5; 7 nucleotides align to TRBD2. The CDR3 runs to 15 residues. Germline values: CDR1 SGHTA, CDR2 FQGNSA.

V and J are TRBV2 and TRBJ1-2; 10 positions match TRBD1. This CDR3 has 14 amino acids. V lost 7 bases to trimming and J lost 5 bases; unmatched junction nucleotides: 7. CDR1 is SNHLY, CDR2 FYNNEI, per germline. The CDR3 here is CASTGQGQGYGYTF. For the CDR3, the DNA is TGTGCCAGCACGGGACAGGGGCAGGGGTATGGCTACACCTTC.

About this clonotype: This CDR3 is missing its conserved last phenylalanine or tryptophan, likely due to a read error. Because the CDR3's place on the DNA is in doubt, the DNA is left out and the CDR3 is given as listed by TCRdb. This chain connects TRBV11-2 to TRBJ2-6; the table's D gene call, TRBD1, was not cross checked with the DNA. Germline V lookup: CDR1 SGHAT, CDR2 FQNNGV. The CDR3 spans 8 residues, counting both ends. The chain's CDR3 is CASNHGAS.

This chain joins TRBV5-1 and TRBJ2-1, with 10 bases identical to TRBD1. The CDR3 has 14 amino acids. V was clipped by 0 bases and J by 8 bases; unmatched bases: 2. The germline V gene has CDR1 SGHRS and CDR2 YFSETQ. This chain's CDR3 is CASSLAGQGYEQFF. The CDR3 DNA reads as TGCGCCAGCAGCTTGGCGGGACAGGGGTATGAGCAGTTCTTC.

This clonotype was seen at least ten times. The gene calls are TRBV19 and TRBJ1-1; no clear D gene. Germline lookup yields CDR1 LNHDA and CDR2 SQIVND (reference sequence). V dropped 1 base and J dropped 8 bases, with 11 bases sitting between them. The CDR3 is made up of 13 amino acids. CDR3: CASSIASSLEAFF. As DNA, the CDR3 is TGTGCCAGTAGTATAGCCTCGTCTTTGGAAGCTTTCTTT.

The rearrangement joins TRBV10-3 to TRBJ1-2; 7 nucleotides align to TRBD1. The V segment lost 10 bases and the J segment 5 bases; nucleotides outside the gene matches: 7. This CDR3 comprises 12 residues. Germline CDR1 ENHRY, CDR2 SYGVKD. CDR3 loop: CATAGGGYGYTF. The CDR3 DNA follows: TGTGCCACCGCAGGGGGTGGATATGGCTACACCTTC.

This clonotype is termed medium-sized (0.01 to 0.1%). The chain uses TRBV29-1 and TRBJ2-2; 8 bases line up with TRBD1. CDR1 is SQVTM and CDR2 is ANQGSEA in the germline V gene. This CDR3 is 14 amino acids long. The J segment lost 3 bases and the V segment lost 4 bases, leaving 4 bases of the junction unmatched. CDR3 sequence (DNA): TGCAGCGTTGGAGGACAGGGCTACACCGGGGAGCTGTTTTTT. Translated, it gives CSVGGQGYTGELFF.

V usage is TRBV7-9 and J usage is TRBJ1-6, with D hard to call. The CDR3 is 17 residues long. The V gene lost 3 bases and the J gene lost 4 bases, with 16 bases spanning the gap. From germline, CDR1 is SEHNR and CDR2 FQNEAQ (reference sequence). The CDR3 DNA follows: TGTGCCAGCAGCTTCCTCTCAACAGAGAGGTATAATTCACCCCTCCACTTT. Protein product: CASSFLSTERYNSPLHF.

This clonotype was detected ten times or more. Possible read error: a much larger clone is one base away. This chain links TRBV5-1 with TRBJ2-7; weak D call: TRBD2 (6 bases). Germline V gives CDR1 SGHRS, CDR2 YFSETQ. This CDR3 has 16 amino acids. The V and J ends lost 4 bases and 2 bases respectively, with 19 bases between them. CDR3 in DNA: TGCGCCAGCAGCCCAGGCCACGCGGGAAGCGCCTACGAGCAGTACTTC. Amino acids: CASSPGHAGSAYEQYF.

A remark on this clonotype: At one boundary the junction diverges from the germline segment, which might be a read error. The rearrangement joins TRBV2 to TRBJ1-1, with TRBD1 as a possible D gene (5 bases). The CDR3 extends over 19 amino acids. Germline V CDR1 and CDR2: SNHLY, FYNNEI. The CDR3 bases are TGTGCCAGCAGTTTGTATGGTGGAAGACTTGGCAGGGCGGAAACTGGAGCTTTCTTT. It is translated as CASSLYGGRLGRAETGAFF.

This clonotype is judged medium-sized. The chain couples TRBV20-1 to TRBJ2-1; D not resolved. V lost 3 bases to trimming and J lost 4 bases, with 7 bases between them. The CDR3 covers 12 residues. Per germline, CDR1 DFQATT and CDR2 SNEGSKA (reference sequence). CDR3 amino acids: CSASRQYNEQFF. The CDR3 nucleotides read TGCAGTGCTAGTAGGCAGTACAATGAGCAGTTCTTC.

V and J are TRBV20-1 and TRBJ1-5; D uncertain. The germline V and J ends were trimmed by 6 bases and 3 bases, with 18 bases remaining between them. CDR3 length equals 15 residues. The germline gives CDR1 DFQATT, CDR2 SNEGSKA (reference sequence). The CDR3 DNA reads TGCAGTGCAACCCTGACATCGCAATACAATCAGCCCCAGCATTTT. Translation: CSATLTSQYNQPQHF.

This clonotype was seen at least ten times. The chain links TRBV20-1 to TRBJ2-2, with D perhaps being TRBD1 or TRBD2 (5 bases each). CDR1 is DFQATT, CDR2 SNEGSKA, per germline (reference sequence). The length of the CDR3 is 14 residues. The ends were cut back, 6 bases at V and 2 bases at J, with 13 bases in the middle. The CDR3 region has the DNA TGCAGTGCCAGACGAGGGGTAAACACCGGGGAGCTGTTTTTT. Amino acid sequence: CSARRGVNTGELFF.

This chain links TRBV20-1 with TRBJ2-2; D is unresolved. Germline V gives CDR1 DFQATT, CDR2 SNEGSKA (reference sequence). Trimming pared 6 bases from V and 0 bases from J, leaving 17 bases between. The CDR3 runs to 16 residues. CDR3 nucleotides: TGCAGTGCCACCAGACCACCTGGAGCGAACACCGGGGAGCTGTTTTTT. Its protein is CSATRPPGANTGELFF.

The chain combines TRBV6-1 with TRBJ2-7; TRBD1 matches at 8 bases. J gave up 7 bases and V 1 base, and 6 bases lay outside the gene matches. Germline V lookup: CDR1 MNHNS, CDR2 SASEGT. This CDR3 spans 14 amino acids. CDR3 residues: CASSEGTGLWEQYF. The CDR3 nucleotides are TGTGCCAGCAGTGAAGGGACAGGGTTATGGGAGCAGTACTTC.

This clonotype was seen at least ten times. The rearrangement links TRBV5-1 to TRBJ2-1; 8 bases match TRBD1. Trimming took 3 bases from V and 5 from J; bases not matched to a gene: 4. CDR1 is SGHRS, CDR2 YFSETQ, per germline. The CDR3 spans 14 residues. CDR3 DNA: TGCGCCAGCAGCTCAGGGGGCCTAAACAATGAGCAGTTCTTC. It encodes CASSSGGLNNEQFF.

The chain has TRBV19 and TRBJ1-2; D uncertain. The CDR3 loop spans 14 amino acids. Germline assignment: CDR1 LNHDA and CDR2 SQIVND (reference sequence). The V and J ends lost 6 bases and 8 bases respectively, with 19 bases between them. The CDR3 sequence: CASSTGSSSWGYTF. The CDR3, as DNA: TGTGCCAGTAGCACTGGGAGCTCCTCGTGGGGCTACACCTTC. Looking up the rest from reference TRBV19 and TRBJ1-2 gives the full variable domain: DGGITQSPKYLFRKEGQNVTLSCEQNLNHDAMYWYRQDPGQGLRLIYYSQIVNDFQKGDIAEGYSVSREKKESFPLTVTSAQKNPTAFYLCASSTGSSSWGYTFGSGTRLTVV.

This clonotype occurred many times. V gene TRBV28 combines with J gene TRBJ2-7; D not certain. Trimming removed 2 bases from V and 8 bases from J, with 7 bases in between. Germline CDR1 MDHEN, CDR2 SYDVKM. This CDR3 comprises 11 residues. The CDR3 DNA reads TGTGCCAGCAGTTTAATGGCAAAGCAGTACTTC. Translated: CASSLMAKQYF.

This chain links TRBV9 with TRBJ2-7; 12 nucleotides line up with TRBD1. This CDR3 comprises 16 residues. After removal of 0 bases from V and 6 bases from J, the junction contained 7 bases not matched to a gene. CDR1 and CDR2 from the germline V gene are SGDLS and YYNGEE. The chain's CDR3 is CASSVGGGQGAGEQYF. CDR3 nucleotides: TGTGCCAGCAGCGTAGGGGGGGGACAGGGGGCAGGCGAGCAGTACTTC.